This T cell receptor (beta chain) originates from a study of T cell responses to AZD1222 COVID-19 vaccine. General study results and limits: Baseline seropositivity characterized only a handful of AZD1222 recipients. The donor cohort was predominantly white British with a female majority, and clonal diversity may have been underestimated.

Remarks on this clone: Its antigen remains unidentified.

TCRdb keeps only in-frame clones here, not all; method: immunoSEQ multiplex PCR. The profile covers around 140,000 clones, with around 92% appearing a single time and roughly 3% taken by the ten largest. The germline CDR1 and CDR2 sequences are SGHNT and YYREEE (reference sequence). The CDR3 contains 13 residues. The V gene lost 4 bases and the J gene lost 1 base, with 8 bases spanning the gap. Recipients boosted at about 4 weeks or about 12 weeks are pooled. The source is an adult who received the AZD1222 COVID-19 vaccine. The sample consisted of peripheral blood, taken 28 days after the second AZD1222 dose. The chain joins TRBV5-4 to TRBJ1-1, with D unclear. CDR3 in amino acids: CASSQWGNTEAFF. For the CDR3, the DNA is TGTGCCAGCAGCCAGTGGGGGAACACTGAAGCTTTCTTT.